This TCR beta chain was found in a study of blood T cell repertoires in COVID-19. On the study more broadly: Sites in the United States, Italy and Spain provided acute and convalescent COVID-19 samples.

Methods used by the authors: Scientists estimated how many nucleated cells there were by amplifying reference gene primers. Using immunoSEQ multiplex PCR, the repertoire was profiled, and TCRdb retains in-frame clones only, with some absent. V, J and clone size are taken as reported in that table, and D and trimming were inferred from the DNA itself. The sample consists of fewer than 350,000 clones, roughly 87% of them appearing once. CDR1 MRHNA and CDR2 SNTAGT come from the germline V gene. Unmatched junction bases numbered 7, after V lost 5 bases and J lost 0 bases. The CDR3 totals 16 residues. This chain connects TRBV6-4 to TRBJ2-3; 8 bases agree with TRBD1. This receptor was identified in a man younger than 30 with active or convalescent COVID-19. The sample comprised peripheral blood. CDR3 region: CASSRTGRSSTDTQYF. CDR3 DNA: TGTGCCAGCAGTCGGACAGGGCGGAGTAGCACAGATACGCAGTATTTT.